A single sample is the source of the 4 T cell receptor beta chains below, sequenced in a study of T-cell reconstitution after alpha-beta-depleted transplantation in children. Preparation of the TCRbeta library was carried out with unique molecular identifiers. TCRdb reprocessed the PCR reads via MiXCR and lists one record per CDR3 protein. The repertoire holds approximately 500,000 distinct CDR3 sequences, with about 10% as singletons. The starting material was PBMCs, obtained before TCRalphabeta/CD19-depleted stem cell transplant. The receptor source for this set is a child aged 2 to 15 with inherited bone marrow failure, due to receive a stem cell transplant.

A remark on this clonotype: A much larger clone sits a single nucleotide away, making a read error possible. The chain couples TRBV24-1 to TRBJ2-1; 10 nucleotides line up with TRBD1. The germline gives CDR1 KGHDR, CDR2 SFDVKD. V shed 1 base, J shed 8 bases, and the junction held 7 bases outside the gene matches. The CDR3 consists of 16 residues. The CDR3 sequence: CATSDLGDRGDYEQFF. CDR3 coding DNA: TGTGCCACCAGTGATTTAGGGGACAGGGGCGACTATGAGCAGTTCTTC.

This clonotype was counted many times. The J gene is TRBJ2-1, the V gene TRBV4-2; no firm D call. Trimming removed 0 bases from V and 7 bases from J, with 16 bases in between. CDR1 is LGHNA and CDR2 is YNFKEQ in the germline V gene. The CDR3 covers 16 residues. CDR3 sequence: CASSQDFRRTRNEQFF. The DNA of the CDR3 is TGTGCCAGCAGCCAAGATTTCCGACGTACGCGGAATGAGCAGTTCTTC.

In the case of this clonotype: With a much larger clone just one base away, this may be a read error. This chain connects TRBV4-3 to TRBJ2-2; possible D gene TRBD2, 5 bases. Per germline, CDR1 LGHNA and CDR2 YSLEER. The CDR3 has 14 amino acids. The CDR3 DNA is TGCGCCAGCAGCCAAGTTTGGGGAACCGGGGAGCTGATTTTT. Translated, it gives CASSQVWGTGELIF.

In its sample, this clonotype was seen many times. The chain couples TRBV27 to TRBJ2-7, with 9 bases aligning to TRBD2. V lost 7 bases and J lost 3; bases outside the gene matches: 7. Germline loops: CDR1 MNHEY, CDR2 SMNVEV (reference sequence). The CDR3 has 14 amino acids. In DNA, the CDR3 is TGTGCCAGCACCAGAGCGGGAGGAGTCTACGAGCAGTACTTC. Encoded protein: CASTRAGGVYEQYF.